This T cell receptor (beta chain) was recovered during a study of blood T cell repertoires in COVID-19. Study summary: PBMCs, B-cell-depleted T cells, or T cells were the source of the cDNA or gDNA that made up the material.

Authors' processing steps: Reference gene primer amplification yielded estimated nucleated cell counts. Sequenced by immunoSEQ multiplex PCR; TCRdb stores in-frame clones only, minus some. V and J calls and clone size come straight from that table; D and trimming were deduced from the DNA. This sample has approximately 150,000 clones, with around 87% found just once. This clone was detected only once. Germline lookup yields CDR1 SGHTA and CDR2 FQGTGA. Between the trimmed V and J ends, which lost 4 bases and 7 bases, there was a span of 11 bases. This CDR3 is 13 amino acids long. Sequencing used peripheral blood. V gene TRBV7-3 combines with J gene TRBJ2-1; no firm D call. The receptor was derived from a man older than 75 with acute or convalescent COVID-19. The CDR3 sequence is CASSSFARNEQFF. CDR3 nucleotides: TGTGCCAGCAGCTCCTTCGCCCGGAATGAGCAGTTCTTC.